The entry below describes one TCR beta chain. The source of the sample is a study of blood T cells in healthy people across ages. Primed by a sample-barcoded 5' primer and a J-beta primer mix, a second PCR proceeded for 7 to 11 cycles. TCRdb reprocessed the 5' RACE reads with MiXCR, giving one entry per CDR3 protein. Altogether 730,000 or so distinct CDR3 sequences are present, about 42% being singletons, with the ten largest covering 20% to 25%. Trimming pared 3 bases from V and 6 bases from J, leaving 9 bases between. The CDR3 sequence is 12 residues long. The sample was blood. This chain connects TRBV12-3 or TRBV12-4 to TRBJ2-7, with D unresolved. The receptor's source is a woman between 55 and 75 years old in good health. The CDR3 nucleotides are TGTGCCAGCAGTTTGCCCCTATTCGAGCAGTACTTC. Its protein is CASSLPLFEQYF.